The 3 T cell receptor beta chains reported below all come from one sample, sequenced in a study of blood T cells in healthy people across ages. Together with a sample-barcoded 5' primer, a J-beta primer mix was included in a second PCR lasting about 7 to 11 cycles. TCRdb reanalysed the 5' RACE reads using MiXCR and keeps one entry per CDR3 protein. Here the sample spans 1.5 million to 2 million distinct CDR3 sequences, roughly 49% being singletons. The material sequenced was blood. The receptors were sampled from a woman between 40 and 50 years old in good health.

This clonotype was detected once. The chain employs TRBV12-3 or TRBV12-4 and TRBJ2-5; 13 nucleotides line up with TRBD2. Unmatched junction bases numbered 10, after V lost 6 bases and J lost 9 bases. This CDR3 is built from 15 residues. The CDR3 sequence is CASRATSGGAQAQYF. CDR3 bases: TGTGCCAGCAGGGCCACTAGCGGGGGGGCTCAGGCCCAGTACTTC.

The rearrangement uses TRBV7-2 and TRBJ2-1; a possible D gene is TRBD1 (6 bases). V lost 1 base and J 4 bases, leaving 11 bases between the germline ends. CDR3 length: 15 amino acids. Germline V gene data show CDR1 as SGHTA and CDR2 as FQGNSA. The CDR3 region is CASSLEQGMYNEQFF. As DNA, the CDR3 is TGTGCCAGCAGCTTAGAACAGGGCATGTACAATGAGCAGTTCTTC.

This rearrangement joins TRBV20-1 to TRBJ2-4; the D gene is possibly TRBD2 (6 bases). The end of the DNA is better explained by TRBJ2-7, so the J call may be wrong. CDR1 and CDR2 (germline): DFQATT, SNEGSKA (reference sequence). The CDR3 contains 15 residues. The CDR3 nucleotides are TGCAGTGCTCGCTACGTCGGGGGACTGACCTACGAGCAGTACTTC. Residues: CSARYVGGLTYEQYF.